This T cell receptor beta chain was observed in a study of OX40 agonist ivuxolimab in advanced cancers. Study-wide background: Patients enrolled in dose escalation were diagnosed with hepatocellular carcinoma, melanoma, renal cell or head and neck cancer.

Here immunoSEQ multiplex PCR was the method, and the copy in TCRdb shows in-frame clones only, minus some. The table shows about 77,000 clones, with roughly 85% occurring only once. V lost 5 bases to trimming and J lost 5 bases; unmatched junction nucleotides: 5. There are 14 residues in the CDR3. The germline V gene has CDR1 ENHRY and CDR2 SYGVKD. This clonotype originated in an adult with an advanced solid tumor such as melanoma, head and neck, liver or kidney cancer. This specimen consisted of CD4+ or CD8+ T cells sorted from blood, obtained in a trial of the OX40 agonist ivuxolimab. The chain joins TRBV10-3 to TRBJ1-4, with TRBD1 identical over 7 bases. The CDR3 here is CAISPGTANEKLFF. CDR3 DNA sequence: TGTGCCATCAGTCCCGGGACAGCGAATGAAAAACTGTTTTTT.